Each of the 28 T cell receptor beta chains below was sequenced from the same sample in a study of shared clonotypes between healthy human individuals. The data were produced by immunoSEQ multiplex PCR, yet TCRdb's version contains in-frame clones alone and is incomplete. This sample has around 1.4 million clones, with 98% to 99% found just once. Sequencing used naive CD4+ T cells sorted from blood. Subset indicated: CD45RA+ positively selected. Receptors originate from a man aged 30 to 39 in good health.

V and J are TRBV10-3 and TRBJ1-2; no definite D call. The CDR3 length is 12 residues. Germline lookup yields CDR1 ENHRY and CDR2 SYGVKD. The germline V and J ends were trimmed by 2 bases and 10 bases, with 11 bases remaining between them. DNA for the CDR3: TGTGCCATCAGTGAGGCCCTTCTGGTCTACACCTTC. The encoded protein is CAISEALLVYTF.

The CDR3 sequence is CASSEAGGSVDGYTF. The CDR3 DNA follows: TGTGCCAGCAGTGAAGCAGGGGGGTCGGTTGATGGCTACACCTTC. The gene calls are TRBV6-1 and TRBJ1-2, with a weak D call TRBD1 (6 bases). Trimming took off 0 bases at V and 6 bases at J, with 14 bases between the two ends. The CDR3 contains 15 residues. In germline, CDR1 is MNHNS, CDR2 SASEGT.

The rearrangement uses TRBV6-1 and TRBJ2-1; a possible D gene is TRBD2 (6 bases). The CDR3 sequence is 17 residues long. V dropped 4 bases and J dropped 0 bases, with 16 bases sitting between them. Looked up from germline, CDR1 is MNHNS and CDR2 is SASEGT. CDR3 DNA: TGTGCCAGCAGTGCCTTCTCCGCGGGGAGCTCCTACAATGAGCAGTTCTTC. Amino acid sequence: CASSAFSAGSSYNEQFF.

The chain uses TRBV28 and TRBJ2-7, with D perhaps being TRBD1 or TRBD2 (5 bases each). This CDR3 spans 15 amino acids. Germline values: CDR1 MDHEN, CDR2 SYDVKM. Deletions cut 4 bases from V and 0 bases from J, with 13 bases between. The CDR3 nucleotides read TGTGCCAGCAGTTCAACCGGGACGGCCTCCTACGAGCAGTACTTC. Protein sequence: CASSSTGTASYEQYF.

The V and J genes are TRBV6-6 and TRBJ2-1; the match to TRBD2 covers 12 bases. This CDR3 is built from 15 residues. CDR1 and CDR2 (germline): MNHNY, SVGAGI (reference sequence). J lost 8 bases, V lost 7 bases, and 9 bases had no gene match. The CDR3 DNA reads TGTGCCAGCACCCCCGGACTAGCGGGATCTGATGAGCAGTTCTTC. Translating gives CASTPGLAGSDEQFF.

This clone was recorded only once. The chain recombines TRBV19 with TRBJ2-7; TRBD1 is a possible D gene (6 bases). The V and J ends lost 4 bases and 0 bases respectively, with 13 bases between them. Per germline, CDR1 LNHDA and CDR2 SQIVND (reference sequence). The CDR3 length is 15 residues. The DNA for the CDR3 is TGTGCCAGTAGTACGTTACGGGACAACTCCTACGAGCAGTACTTC. This encodes CASSTLRDNSYEQYF.

The chain carries TRBV11-2 and TRBJ2-3, with D possibly called TRBD1 or TRBD2 (5 bases each). The CDR3 runs to 14 residues. From germline, CDR1 is SGHAT and CDR2 FQNNGV. Trimming shortened V by 4 bases and J by 14 bases, and 22 bases separated the two germline ends. CDR3 sequence: CASSSLDGTHSRYF. The CDR3 DNA follows: TGTGCCAGCAGCTCCCTCGACGGGACCCATTCCCGGTATTTT.

This chain joins TRBV15 and TRBJ2-7; a possible D gene is TRBD1 (5 bases). The CDR3 extends over 17 amino acids. V lost 0 bases and J 4 bases, leaving 19 bases between the germline ends. Germline assignment: CDR1 LNHNV and CDR2 YYDKDF (reference sequence). The CDR3 bases are TGTGCCACCAGCAGAGAGGCGCTTCGCGCAGGGCTATACGAGCAGTACTTC. This gives the protein CATSREALRAGLYEQYF.

This clone was counted once. As DNA, the CDR3 is TGTGCCAGCCCCTATAGCGGAGAAGACTACGAGCAGTACTTC. This sequence encodes CASPYSGEDYEQYF. The rearrangement uses TRBV7-2 and TRBJ2-7, with TRBD2 as a possible D gene (6 bases). V lost 8 bases and J 3 bases, leaving 17 bases between the germline ends. The CDR3 consists of 14 residues. The germline CDR1 and CDR2 sequences are SGHTA and FQGNSA.

This clone was observed once. This rearrangement joins TRBV18 to TRBJ2-7; no reliable D call. The V and J ends lost 7 bases and 3 bases respectively, with 16 bases between them. The CDR3 runs to 14 residues. Germline CDR1 KGHSH, CDR2 LQKENI. The CDR3 region is CASLDRGLDYEQYF. The CDR3 DNA follows: TGTGCCAGCTTAGATCGTGGGCTCGACTACGAGCAGTACTTC.

The V call is TRBV9, the J call TRBJ2-2, with no clear D. The CDR3 has 12 residues. Trimming shortened V by 6 bases and J by 3 bases, and 6 bases separated the two germline ends. Germline V gene data show CDR1 as SGDLS and CDR2 as YYNGEE. The CDR3 sequence is CASKPDTGELFF. CDR3 in DNA: TGTGCCAGCAAGCCGGACACCGGGGAGCTGTTTTTT.

This chain joins TRBV28 and TRBJ2-7; the D is unclear. CDR3 length equals 15 residues. CDR1 and CDR2 from the germline V gene are MDHEN and SYDVKM. The germline V and J ends were trimmed by 6 bases and 0 bases, with 15 bases remaining between them. The CDR3 here is CASRRTVLSSYEQYF. DNA for the CDR3: TGTGCCAGCAGAAGGACGGTTTTAAGCTCCTACGAGCAGTACTTC.

The chain links TRBV2 to TRBJ2-1; possibly TRBD2 for D (5 bases). Germline CDR1 reads SNHLY; CDR2 reads FYNNEI. The ends were cut back, 3 bases at V and 7 bases at J, with 19 bases in the middle. This CDR3 is built from 16 residues. The CDR3 DNA is TGTGCCAGCAGTGAGGTTGAGGGTTCTATAGGTAATGAGCAGTTCTTC. This translates into CASSEVEGSIGNEQFF.

J is TRBJ1-4 and V is TRBV18, with 9 bases identical to TRBD1. This CDR3 has 15 residues. Germline CDR1 and CDR2: KGHSH and LQKENI. J lost 6 bases, V lost 1 base, and 3 bases had no gene match. The CDR3 DNA reads TGTGCCAGCTCACCACTACAGGGGGCGGATGAAAAACTGTTTTTT. Amino acids: CASSPLQGADEKLFF. The whole variable domain, filled in from reference TRBV18 and TRBJ1-4, reads NAGVMQNPRHLVRRRGQEARLRCSPMKGHSHVYWYRQLPEEGLKFMVYLQKENIIDESGMPKERFSAEFPKEGPSILRIQQVVRGDSAAYFCASSPLQGADEKLFFGSGTQLSVL.

The chain couples TRBV9 to TRBJ1-2; D ambiguous. The CDR3 runs 16 residues. Germline V gene data show CDR1 as SGDLS and CDR2 as YYNGEE. V dropped 0 bases and J dropped 4 bases, with 16 bases sitting between them. CDR3 residues: CASSVAEGPSLYGYTF. In DNA, the CDR3 is TGTGCCAGCAGCGTAGCGGAGGGCCCCTCTCTCTATGGCTACACCTTC. Supplemented by reference TRBV9 and TRBJ1-2, the full variable domain reads DSGVTQTPKHLITATGQRVTLRCSPRSGDLSVYWYQQSLDQGLQFLIQYYNGEERAKGNILERFSAQQFPDLHSELNLSSLELGDSALYFCASSVAEGPSLYGYTFGSGTRLTVV.

V gene TRBV2 combines with J gene TRBJ2-7; possibly TRBD1 or TRBD2 for D (6 bases each). Germline V gives CDR1 SNHLY, CDR2 FYNNEI. The CDR3 is made up of 14 amino acids. The V gene lost 3 bases and the J gene lost 6 bases, with 15 bases spanning the gap. CDR3 sequence reads: CASSDRGGPFEQYF. As DNA, the CDR3 is TGTGCCAGCAGTGACAGGGGAGGTCCTTTCGAGCAGTACTTC.

The chain has TRBV7-2 and TRBJ2-7, with a weak D call TRBD1 (5 bases). The germline CDR1 and CDR2 sequences are SGHTA and FQGNSA. The CDR3 is 15 amino acids. The V and J ends lost 7 bases and 1 base respectively, with 17 bases between them. This CDR3 reads CASTEGWGRSYEQYF. Written as DNA, the CDR3 is TGTGCCAGCACCGAAGGGTGGGGCAGATCCTACGAGCAGTACTTC.

The V call is TRBV2, the J call TRBJ2-1; unclear D gene. V was trimmed by 4 bases and J by 13 bases, leaving 8 bases between them. The CDR3 runs to 10 residues. Germline CDR1 SNHLY, CDR2 FYNNEI. The CDR3, as DNA: TGTGCCAGCAGTGTGGCAGCCCAGTTCTTC. It codes for CASSVAAQFF.

The chain uses TRBV19 and TRBJ2-7, with a tentative D call TRBD1 (7 bases). V lost 5 bases to trimming and J lost 3 bases, with 14 bases between them. Germline CDR1 reads LNHDA; CDR2 reads SQIVND (reference sequence). CDR3 size: 14 residues. The CDR3 DNA sequence: TGTGCCAGTAGTCGCGGGACAGCAAGCTACGAGCAGTACTTC. As protein: CASSRGTASYEQYF.

V is TRBV14 and J is TRBJ2-7, with D tentatively TRBD2 (5 bases). The CDR3 consists of 14 residues. The V gene lost 5 bases and the J gene lost 1 base, with 12 bases spanning the gap. The germline gives CDR1 SGHDN, CDR2 FVKESK. This chain's CDR3 is CASSWRAHSYEQYF. CDR3 DNA: TGTGCCAGCAGCTGGCGGGCTCATTCCTACGAGCAGTACTTC.

This clone was detected once. The sample has other DNA sequences that encode this CDR3 too. V usage is TRBV7-9 and J usage is TRBJ2-7; no clear D gene. Looked up from germline, CDR1 is SEHNR and CDR2 is FQNEAQ (reference sequence). The V and J ends lost 5 bases and 3 bases respectively, with 5 bases between them. The CDR3 length is 11 residues. CDR3 DNA sequence: TGTGCCAGCAGCCCACTCTACGAGCAGTACTTC. It specifies CASSPLYEQYF. The whole variable domain, filled in from reference TRBV7-9 and TRBJ2-7, reads DTGVSQNPRHKITKRGQNVTFRCDPISEHNRLYWYRQTLGQGPEFLTYFQNEAQLEKSRLLSDRFSAERPKGSFSTLEIQRTEQGDSAMYLCASSPLYEQYFGPGTRLTVT.

The chain combines TRBV7-2 with TRBJ2-1; D may be TRBD1 (5 bases). CDR3 length: 15 residues. Germline-derived CDR1 and CDR2 are SGHTA and FQGNSA. The germline V and J ends were trimmed by 6 bases and 0 bases, with 12 bases remaining between them. The CDR3 reads CASSKQVRSYNEQFF. In DNA, the CDR3 is TGTGCCAGCAGTAAACAGGTCCGCTCCTACAATGAGCAGTTCTTC.

The V gene is TRBV19, the J gene TRBJ2-1, with a possible D match to TRBD1 (7 bases). V gave up 5 bases and J gave up 0 bases, with 11 bases separating them. CDR1 and CDR2 (germline): LNHDA, SQIVND (reference sequence). The CDR3 has 15 residues. CDR3 protein: CASSAGQSSYNEQFF. CDR3 nucleotide sequence: TGTGCCAGTAGTGCGGGACAGAGCTCCTACAATGAGCAGTTCTTC.

The rearrangement joins TRBV30 to TRBJ2-1; 10 nucleotides line up with TRBD2. Germline CDR1 and CDR2: GTSNPN and SVGIG (reference sequence). The CDR3 sequence is 15 residues long. The V segment lost 4 bases and the J segment 6 bases; nucleotides outside the gene matches: 9. CDR3 bases: TGTGCCTGGACCTCCTGGGCTAGCGGGAGCAATGAGCAGTTCTTC. Translated: CAWTSWASGSNEQFF. Supplemented by reference TRBV30 and TRBJ2-1, the full variable domain reads SQTIHQWPATLVQPVGSPLSLECTVEGTSNPNLYWYRQAAGRGLQLLFYSVGIGQISSEVPQNLSASRPQDRQFILSSKKLLLSDSGFYLCAWTSWASGSNEQFFGPGTRLTVL.

The gene calls are TRBV28 and TRBJ2-7; 8 positions match TRBD2. The CDR3 contains 15 residues. Germline trimming cut 3 bases from V and 2 bases from J; bases unmatched to any gene: 6. From germline, CDR1 is MDHEN and CDR2 SYDVKM. The CDR3 DNA reads TGTGCCAGCAGTTTCCCGTCGGGAGGGACCTACGAGCAGTACTTC. Translated, it gives CASSFPSGGTYEQYF.

The chain has TRBV10-3 and TRBJ2-7; 10 bases fit TRBD1. Unmatched junction bases numbered 10, after V lost 7 bases and J lost 7 bases. The CDR3 has 14 amino acids. CDR1 ENHRY and CDR2 SYGVKD come from the germline V gene. The CDR3 here is CAITGGDRGGEQYF. The CDR3 bases are TGTGCCATCACCGGTGGGGACAGGGGCGGGGAGCAGTACTTC.

V usage is TRBV30 and J usage is TRBJ1-1, with D perhaps matching TRBD1 (6 bases). This CDR3 has 14 amino acids. V lost 8 bases, J lost 0 bases, and 16 bases lay in between. Germline CDR1 and CDR2: GTSNPN and SVGIG (reference sequence). The CDR3 region is CAIRKGHLNTEAFF. CDR3 bases: TGTGCCATCAGAAAGGGACACCTGAACACTGAAGCTTTCTTT.

V is TRBV7-9 and J is TRBJ1-2; no clear D gene. This CDR3 contains 12 residues. The germline gives CDR1 SEHNR, CDR2 FQNEAQ (reference sequence). The V end lost 5 bases, the J end lost 7 bases, and 11 bases lay between the germline ends. The chain's CDR3 is CASSKDHRGYTF. The CDR3 DNA reads as TGTGCCAGCAGCAAAGATCATCGTGGCTACACCTTC.